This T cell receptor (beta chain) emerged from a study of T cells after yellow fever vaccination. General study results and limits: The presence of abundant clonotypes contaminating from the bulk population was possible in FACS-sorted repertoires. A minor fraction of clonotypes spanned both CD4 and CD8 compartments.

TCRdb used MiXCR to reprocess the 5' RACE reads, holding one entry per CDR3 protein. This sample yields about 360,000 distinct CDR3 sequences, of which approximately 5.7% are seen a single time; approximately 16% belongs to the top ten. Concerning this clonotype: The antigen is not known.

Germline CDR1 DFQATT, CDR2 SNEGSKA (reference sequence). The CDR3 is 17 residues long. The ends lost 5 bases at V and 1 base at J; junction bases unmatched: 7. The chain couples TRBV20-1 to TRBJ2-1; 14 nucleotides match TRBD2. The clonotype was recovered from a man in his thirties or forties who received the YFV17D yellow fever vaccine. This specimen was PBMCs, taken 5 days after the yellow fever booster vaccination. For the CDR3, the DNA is TGCAGTGCTGTGGGACTAGCGGGAGCTAAATCCTACAATGAGCAGTTCTTC. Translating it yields CSAVGLAGAKSYNEQFF.